This entry lists 8 T cell receptor beta chains sequenced from one sample in a study of long-term antiretroviral therapy in people with HIV. Survey-level immunoSEQ v3.0 assays were run. Repertoires were generated with immunoSEQ multiplex PCR, while TCRdb's copy carries only in-frame clones and drops some. The data contain tens of thousands of clones, roughly 80% of them singletons. The sequences come from unsorted PBMCs, collected 1.5 years after starting antiretroviral therapy. The source is a man younger than 35 with HIV.

In this sample, this clone turned up once. The chain employs TRBV7-2 and TRBJ2-5; D assignment may be TRBD1 or TRBD2 (6 bases each). This CDR3 has 14 residues. With 8 bases removed from V and 5 bases from J, the gap between germline ends came to 18 bases. Germline lookup yields CDR1 SGHTA and CDR2 FQGNSA. In DNA, the CDR3 is TGTGCCAGCGGGGGTTCGGGGGCCAAGGAGACCCAGTACTTC. Amino acids: CASGGSGAKETQYF.

The chain joins TRBV7-9 to TRBJ2-1, with TRBD2 matching 10 bases. V trimming: 7 bases; J trimming: 7 bases; junction bases outside the gene matches: 13. Germline V gives CDR1 SEHNR, CDR2 FQNEAQ (reference sequence). This CDR3 region has 16 residues. The CDR3 nucleotides are TGTGCCAGCAATCCCCCGGCTAGCGGGAGTGGTAATGAGCAGTTCTTC. Translated, it gives CASNPPASGSGNEQFF.

This chain uses TRBV9 with TRBJ2-3, with TRBD2 identical over 9 bases. J lost 0 bases, V lost 3 bases, and 8 bases had no gene match. The germline V gene has CDR1 SGDLS and CDR2 YYNGEE. This CDR3 comprises 17 residues. The chain's CDR3 is CASSESLAGASTDTQYF. The CDR3 region has the DNA TGTGCCAGCAGCGAATCACTAGCGGGCGCAAGCACAGATACGCAGTATTTT. Based on the CDR3 plus reference TRBV9 and TRBJ2-3, the full variable domain is DSGVTQTPKHLITATGQRVTLRCSPRSGDLSVYWYQQSLDQGLQFLIQYYNGEERAKGNILERFSAQQFPDLHSELNLSSLELGDSALYFCASSESLAGASTDTQYFGPGTRLTVL.

The chain combines TRBV9 with TRBJ2-3; no definite D call. The CDR3 runs 15 residues. Germline CDR1 reads SGDLS; CDR2 reads YYNGEE. Between the trimmed V and J ends, which lost 3 bases and 6 bases, there was a span of 17 bases. The CDR3 coding sequence is TGTGCCAGCAGCGCCCTGGGTCTCTCGGCGGATACGCAGTATTTT. It is translated as CASSALGLSADTQYF.

This chain joins TRBV11-2 and TRBJ2-5; perhaps D is TRBD1 or TRBD2 (6 bases each). This CDR3 has 15 amino acids. Germline lookup yields CDR1 SGHAT and CDR2 FQNNGV. The ends were cut back, 2 bases at V and 5 bases at J, with 15 bases in the middle. DNA of the CDR3: TGTGCCAGCAGCTTAATTTACGGGGGCCAGGAGACCCAGTACTTC. Protein sequence: CASSLIYGGQETQYF.

The chain carries TRBV6-6 and TRBJ2-7, with TRBD1 as a possible D gene (6 bases). Germline CDR1 is MNHNY and CDR2 is SVGAGI (reference sequence). This CDR3 is built from 14 residues. V was clipped by 5 bases and J by 6 bases, with 17 bases between them. The CDR3 DNA reads as TGTGCCAGCAGTGCCATTAGGGGGTCCACCGAGCAGTACTTC. Translating it yields CASSAIRGSTEQYF.

CDR3 loop: CASSPQTYGGAGNTEAFF. DNA for the CDR3: TGTGCCAGCAGCCCCCAGACCTATGGGGGCGCAGGGAACACTGAAGCTTTCTTT. The V and J genes are TRBV9 and TRBJ1-1, with D maybe TRBD1 (6 bases). The CDR3 totals 18 residues. Trimming took 4 bases from V and 1 from J, leaving 23 bases between them. Germline lookup yields CDR1 SGDLS and CDR2 YYNGEE.

The chain employs TRBV11-3 and TRBJ2-2; D is uncertain. Germline loops: CDR1 SGHNT, CDR2 YENEEA. This CDR3 is 12 amino acids long. Trimming left V 4 bases short and J 7 bases short, with 7 bases between. The CDR3 bases are TGTGCCAGCAGCTCCCCCGGCGGGGAGCTGTTTTTT. Protein product: CASSSPGGELFF.